The clone carrying this TCR beta chain was observed a few times. The antigen is unknown. The CDR3 is 14 amino acids. Trimming removed 3 bases at V and 6 bases at J, with 13 bases between. Germline CDR1 and CDR2: SGHAT and FQNNGV. The record originates from a study of T cell responses to AZD1222 COVID-19 vaccine. Study findings and constraints: White British donors predominated, females outnumbered males, and clonal diversity was possibly underestimated. The study identified only a handful of AZD1222 recipients as seropositive at baseline. There were repertoire samples only from the period after the peak T cell response.

TCRdb's copy holds only in-frame clones and misses some; the assay was immunoSEQ multiplex PCR. The data hold about 120,000 clones, with about 86% observed a single time. Sequenced here: peripheral blood, sampled 28 days after the second AZD1222 dose. The V gene is TRBV11-2, the J gene TRBJ2-3, with unresolved D. The TCR comes from an adult who received the AZD1222 COVID-19 vaccine. The CDR3 sequence: CASSFLVFADTQYF. CDR3 DNA: TGTGCCAGCAGCTTCTTAGTATTCGCGGATACGCAGTATTTT.